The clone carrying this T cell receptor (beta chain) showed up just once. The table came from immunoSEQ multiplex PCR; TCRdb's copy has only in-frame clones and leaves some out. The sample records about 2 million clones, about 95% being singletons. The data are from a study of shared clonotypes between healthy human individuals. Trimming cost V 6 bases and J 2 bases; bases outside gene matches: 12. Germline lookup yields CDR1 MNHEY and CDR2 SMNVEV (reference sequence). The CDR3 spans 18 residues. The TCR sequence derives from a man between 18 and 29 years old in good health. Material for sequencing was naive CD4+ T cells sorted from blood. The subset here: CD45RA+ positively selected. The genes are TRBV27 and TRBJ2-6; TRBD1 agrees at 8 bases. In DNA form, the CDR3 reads TGTGCCAGCAGCCGCCTGGACAGGGACTTAACTGGGGCCAACGTCCTGACTTTC. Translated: CASSRLDRDLTGANVLTF.